Included here is one T cell receptor (beta chain) sequence, with context. As yet, its antigen is unknown. The naive CD8 fraction comprised CD45RO-negative cells positively selected for CCR7 and excluded terminally differentiated effector memory CD45RA+ cells. Donors, healthy HIV-negative adults, lacked recent acute infections or vaccinations. The data were obtained in a study of shared clonotypes between healthy human individuals. Findings and caveats of the study: Tissues were not sampled, only blood, and their repertoires likely differ.

The CDR3 runs 12 residues. V shed 2 bases and J shed 6 bases, with 5 bases lying between them. Authors' analysis steps: Filtering differed, since immunoSEQ gave only junction sequences and no quality scores. Profiled with immunoSEQ multiplex PCR; TCRdb holds only in-frame clones, not every one. Clone size and V and J calls were adopted from that table, with D and trimming inferred from the DNA. This table holds a few million clones, 93% found once. The chain couples TRBV6-7 to TRBJ2-1; D call uncertain. TRBV6-7 is annotated as an ORF whose role is uncertain. What was sequenced was naive CD8+ T cells from PBMCs. This TCR derives from a man between 18 and 29 years old in good health. Some clones in this sample may be carry-over from other donors' samples. The CDR3 sequence is CASSYPTNEQFF. The CDR3 DNA reads TGTGCCAGCAGTTACCCAACCAATGAGCAGTTCTTC.